This TCR beta chain was recovered during a study of blood T cell repertoires in COVID-19. In the source study's methods: From reference gene primer amplification, estimates of nucleated cell counts were derived. Sequenced by immunoSEQ multiplex PCR; TCRdb stores in-frame clones only, minus some. The DNA gave D and trimming, while V, J and clone size come from that table. The sample consists of fewer than 250,000 clones, about 85% of them appearing once. Unmatched junction bases numbered 4, after V lost 2 bases and J lost 7 bases. There are 13 residues in the CDR3. Germline V gives CDR1 SGHKS, CDR2 YYEKEE (reference sequence).

The V and J genes are TRBV5-5 and TRBJ1-2, with TRBD1 matching over 8 bases. The source of this sequence is a man aged 65 to 85 with acute or convalescent COVID-19. The sequenced sample consisted of peripheral blood. The CDR3, as DNA: TGTGCCAGCAGCTTTCAGGGGGCTTCTGGCTACACCTTC. The encoded protein is CASSFQGASGYTF.